The present TCR beta chain was sequenced within a study of cytomegalovirus exposure and HLA in healthy donors. About the study: In a previous analysis, 120 million or so unique TCR beta sequences were found from some 180 million T cells.

The PCR contained 60 Vbeta and 13 Jbeta primers. Method: immunoSEQ multiplex PCR; TCRdb's copy keeps in-frame clones and lacks some. The sample has around 150,000 clones, roughly 85% seen once. CDR1 and CDR2 from the germline V gene are MNHEY and SVGAGI. The CDR3 is made up of 12 amino acids. Trimming removed 4 bases from V and 6 bases from J, with 10 bases in between. The sequence was collected from a man aged 50 to 59 in good health and CMV-seropositive. Sequencing was carried out using PBMCs. The rearrangement links TRBV6-5 to TRBJ2-7, with D possibly matching TRBD1 (5 bases). CDR3 amino acids: CASSSTVGEQYF. CDR3 coding DNA: TGTGCCAGCAGTTCGACAGTGGGCGAGCAGTACTTC.